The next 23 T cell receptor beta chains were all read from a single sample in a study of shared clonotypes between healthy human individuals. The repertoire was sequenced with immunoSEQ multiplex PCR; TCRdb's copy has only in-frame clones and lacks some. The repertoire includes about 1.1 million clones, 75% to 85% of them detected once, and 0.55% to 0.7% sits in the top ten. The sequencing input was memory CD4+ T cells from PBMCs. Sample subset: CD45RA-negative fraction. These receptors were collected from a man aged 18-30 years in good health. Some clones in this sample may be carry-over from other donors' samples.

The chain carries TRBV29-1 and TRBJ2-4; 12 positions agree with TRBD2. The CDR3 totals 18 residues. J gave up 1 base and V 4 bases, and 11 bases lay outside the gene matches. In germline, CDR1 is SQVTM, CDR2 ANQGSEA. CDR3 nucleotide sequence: TGCAGCGTTGGTTCGGCTAGCGGGAGGGGAGGGGCCAAAAACATTCAGTACTTC. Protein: CSVGSASGRGGAKNIQYF.

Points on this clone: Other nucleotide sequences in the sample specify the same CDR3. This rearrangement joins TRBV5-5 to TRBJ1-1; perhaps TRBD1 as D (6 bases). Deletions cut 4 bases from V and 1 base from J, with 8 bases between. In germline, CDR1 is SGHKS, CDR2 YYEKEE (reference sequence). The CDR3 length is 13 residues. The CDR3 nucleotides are TGTGCCAGCAGCCAAGGGGGGAACACTGAAGCTTTCTTT. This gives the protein CASSQGGNTEAFF. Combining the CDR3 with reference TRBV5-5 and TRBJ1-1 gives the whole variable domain DAGVTQSPTHLIKTRGQQVTLRCSPISGHKSVSWYQQVLGQGPQFIFQYYEKEERGRGNFPDRFSARQFPNYSSELNVNALLLGDSALYLCASSQGGNTEAFFGQGTRLTVV.

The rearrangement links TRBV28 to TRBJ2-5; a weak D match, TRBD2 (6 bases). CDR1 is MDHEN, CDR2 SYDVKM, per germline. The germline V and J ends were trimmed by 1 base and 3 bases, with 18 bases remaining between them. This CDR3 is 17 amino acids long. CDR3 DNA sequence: TGTGCCAGCAGTTTATTTGGGGGGATCCCCAACGAAGAGACCCAGTACTTC. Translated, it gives CASSLFGGIPNEETQYF.

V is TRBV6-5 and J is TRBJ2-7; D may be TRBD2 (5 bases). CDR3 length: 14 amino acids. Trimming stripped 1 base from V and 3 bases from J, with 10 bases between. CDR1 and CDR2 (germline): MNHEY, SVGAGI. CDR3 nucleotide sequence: TGTGCCAGCAGTTACTTGGACTCCAACTACGAGCAGTACTTC. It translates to CASSYLDSNYEQYF.

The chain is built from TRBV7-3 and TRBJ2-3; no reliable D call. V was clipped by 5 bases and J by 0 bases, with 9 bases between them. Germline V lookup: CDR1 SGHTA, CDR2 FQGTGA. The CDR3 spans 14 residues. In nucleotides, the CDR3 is TGTGCCAGCAGCCTAGGAACTAGCACAGATACGCAGTATTTT. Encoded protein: CASSLGTSTDTQYF.

The CDR3 loop reads CASSSYIGELFF. Written as DNA, the CDR3 is TGTGCCAGCAGCTCCTATATTGGGGAGCTGTTTTTT. V gene TRBV7-8 combines with J gene TRBJ2-2; no firm D call. Between the trimmed V and J ends, which lost 4 bases and 8 bases, there was a span of 8 bases. CDR3 size: 12 residues. The germline CDR1 and CDR2 sequences are SGHVS and FQNEAQ. The full variable domain, rest sourced from reference TRBV7-8 and TRBJ2-2, is GAGVSQSPRYKVAKRGQDVALRCDPISGHVSLFWYQQALGQGPEFLTYFQNEAQLDKSGLPSDRFFAERPEGSVSTLKIQRTQQEDSAVYLCASSSYIGELFFGEGSRLTVL.

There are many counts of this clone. For the CDR3, the DNA is TGTGCCAGCAGGGGACCCAGCACAGATACGCAGTATTTT. Protein product: CASRGPSTDTQYF. The chain combines TRBV28 with TRBJ2-3; TRBD1 or TRBD2 may be the D gene (5 bases each). Germline values: CDR1 MDHEN, CDR2 SYDVKM. The CDR3 is 13 residues long. V gave up 6 bases and J gave up 0 bases, with 7 bases separating them.

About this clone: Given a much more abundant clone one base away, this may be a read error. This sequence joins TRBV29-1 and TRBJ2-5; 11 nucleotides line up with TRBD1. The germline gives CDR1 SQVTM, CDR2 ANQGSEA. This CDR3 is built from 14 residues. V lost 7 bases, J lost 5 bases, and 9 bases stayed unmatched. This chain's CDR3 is CSAGGTGGAETQYF. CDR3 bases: TGCAGCGCTGGAGGGACAGGGGGTGCGGAGACCCAGTACTTC.

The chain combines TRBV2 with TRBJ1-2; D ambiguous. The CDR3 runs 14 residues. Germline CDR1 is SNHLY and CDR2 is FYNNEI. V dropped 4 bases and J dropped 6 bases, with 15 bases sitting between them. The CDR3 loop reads CASSVGVASNGYTF. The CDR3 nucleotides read TGTGCCAGCAGTGTGGGCGTAGCGTCGAATGGCTACACCTTC. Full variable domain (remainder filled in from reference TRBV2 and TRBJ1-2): EPEVTQTPSHQVTQMGQEVILRCVPISNHLYFYWYRQILGQKVEFLVSFYNNEISEKSEIFDDQFSVERPDGSNFTLKIRSTKLEDSAMYFCASSVGVASNGYTFGSGTRLTVV.

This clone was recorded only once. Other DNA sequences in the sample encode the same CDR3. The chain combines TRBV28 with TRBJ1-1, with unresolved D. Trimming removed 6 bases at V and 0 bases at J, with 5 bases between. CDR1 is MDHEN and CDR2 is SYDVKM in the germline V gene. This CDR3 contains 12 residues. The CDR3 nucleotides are TGTGCCAGCAGCTCTATGAACACTGAAGCTTTCTTT. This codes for CASSSMNTEAFF.

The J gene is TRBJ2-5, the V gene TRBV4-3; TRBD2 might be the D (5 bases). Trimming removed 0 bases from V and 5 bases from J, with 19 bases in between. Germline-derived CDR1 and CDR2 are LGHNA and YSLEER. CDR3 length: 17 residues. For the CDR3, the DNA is TGCGCCAGCAGCCAAGATTGGATAAGCGGATCCGATGAGACCCAGTACTTC. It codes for CASSQDWISGSDETQYF.

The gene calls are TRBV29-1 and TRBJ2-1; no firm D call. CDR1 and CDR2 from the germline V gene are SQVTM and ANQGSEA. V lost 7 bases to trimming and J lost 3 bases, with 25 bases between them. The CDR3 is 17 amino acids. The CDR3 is CSALVGYSASGYNEQFF. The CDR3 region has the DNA TGCAGCGCCCTCGTGGGTTACTCAGCCTCGGGCTACAATGAGCAGTTCTTC.

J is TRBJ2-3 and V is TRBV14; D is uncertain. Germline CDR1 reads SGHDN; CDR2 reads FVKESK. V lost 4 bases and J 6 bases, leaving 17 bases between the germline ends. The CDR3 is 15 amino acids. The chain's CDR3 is CASSRILGPGDTQYF. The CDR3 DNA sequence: TGTGCCAGCAGCCGGATTTTAGGGCCCGGGGATACGCAGTATTTT.

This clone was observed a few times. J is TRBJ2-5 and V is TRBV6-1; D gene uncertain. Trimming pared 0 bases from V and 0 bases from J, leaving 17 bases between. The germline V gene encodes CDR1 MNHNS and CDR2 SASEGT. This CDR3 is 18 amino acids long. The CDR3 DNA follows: TGTGCCAGCAGTGAAGCAAAAGGACGGCTAATTAACCAAGAGACCCAGTACTTC. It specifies CASSEAKGRLINQETQYF.

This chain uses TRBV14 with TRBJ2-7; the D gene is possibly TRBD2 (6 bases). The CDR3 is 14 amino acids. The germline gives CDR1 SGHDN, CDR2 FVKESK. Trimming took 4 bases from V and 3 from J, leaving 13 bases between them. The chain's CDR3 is CASSRVAVNYEQYF. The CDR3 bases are TGTGCCAGCAGCCGGGTAGCGGTAAACTACGAGCAGTACTTC.

CDR3 residues: CASSCLQGTNEKLFF. The CDR3 DNA sequence: TGTGCCAGCAGCTGTTTACAGGGAACTAATGAAAAACTGTTTTTT. The gene calls are TRBV21-1 and TRBJ1-4; the table gives TRBD1 as D, unverified against the DNA. TRBV21-1 is a pseudogene segment. The CDR3 extends over 15 amino acids.

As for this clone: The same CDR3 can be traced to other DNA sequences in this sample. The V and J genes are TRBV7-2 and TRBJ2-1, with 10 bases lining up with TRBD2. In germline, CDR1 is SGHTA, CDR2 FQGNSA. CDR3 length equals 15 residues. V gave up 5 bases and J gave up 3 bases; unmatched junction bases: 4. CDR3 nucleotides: TGTGCCAGCAGCCGGACTAGCGGAGTCTACAATGAGCAGTTCTTC. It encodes CASSRTSGVYNEQFF.

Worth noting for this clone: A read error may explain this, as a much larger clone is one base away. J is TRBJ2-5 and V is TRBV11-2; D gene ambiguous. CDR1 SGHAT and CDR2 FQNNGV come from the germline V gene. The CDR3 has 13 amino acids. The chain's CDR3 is CVSSLDGLLAQYF. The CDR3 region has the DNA TGTGTCAGCAGCTTAGACGGGCTCCTGGCCCAGTACTTC.

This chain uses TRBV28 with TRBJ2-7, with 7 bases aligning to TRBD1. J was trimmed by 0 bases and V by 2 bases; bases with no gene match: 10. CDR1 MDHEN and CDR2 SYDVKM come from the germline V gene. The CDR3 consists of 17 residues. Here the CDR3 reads CASSLLTSGTASYEQYF. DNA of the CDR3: TGTGCCAGCAGTTTACTTACTTCCGGGACAGCCTCCTACGAGCAGTACTTC.

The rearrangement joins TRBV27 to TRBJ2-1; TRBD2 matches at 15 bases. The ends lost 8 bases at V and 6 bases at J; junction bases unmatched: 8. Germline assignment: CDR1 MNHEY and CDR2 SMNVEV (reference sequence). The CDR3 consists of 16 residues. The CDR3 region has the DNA TGTGCCAGCCCACATTTGGGACTAGCGGGGGGCAATGAGCAGTTCTTC. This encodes CASPHLGLAGGNEQFF.

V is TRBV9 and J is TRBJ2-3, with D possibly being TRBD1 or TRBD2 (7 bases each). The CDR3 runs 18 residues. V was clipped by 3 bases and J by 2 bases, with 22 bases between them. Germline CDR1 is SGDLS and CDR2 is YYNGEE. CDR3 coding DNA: TGTGCCAGCAGCGGCCCACCGACAGACAGGGACTACACAGATACGCAGTATTTT. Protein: CASSGPPTDRDYTDTQYF. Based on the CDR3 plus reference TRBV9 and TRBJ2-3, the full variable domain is DSGVTQTPKHLITATGQRVTLRCSPRSGDLSVYWYQQSLDQGLQFLIQYYNGEERAKGNILERFSAQQFPDLHSELNLSSLELGDSALYFCASSGPPTDRDYTDTQYFGPGTRLTVL.

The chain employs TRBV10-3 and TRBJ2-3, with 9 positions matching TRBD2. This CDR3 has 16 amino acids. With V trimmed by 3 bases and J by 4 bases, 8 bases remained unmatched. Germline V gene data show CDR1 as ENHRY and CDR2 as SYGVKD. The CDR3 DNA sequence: TGTGCCATCAGTGAAGATAGCGGGAGCGGATCAGATACGCAGTATTTT. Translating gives CAISEDSGSGSDTQYF.

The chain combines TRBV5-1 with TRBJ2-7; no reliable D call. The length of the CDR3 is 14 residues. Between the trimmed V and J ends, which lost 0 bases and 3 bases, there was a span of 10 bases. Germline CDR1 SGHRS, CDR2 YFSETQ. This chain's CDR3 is CASSLAPTFYEQYF. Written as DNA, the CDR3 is TGCGCCAGCAGCTTGGCACCGACATTCTACGAGCAGTACTTC.